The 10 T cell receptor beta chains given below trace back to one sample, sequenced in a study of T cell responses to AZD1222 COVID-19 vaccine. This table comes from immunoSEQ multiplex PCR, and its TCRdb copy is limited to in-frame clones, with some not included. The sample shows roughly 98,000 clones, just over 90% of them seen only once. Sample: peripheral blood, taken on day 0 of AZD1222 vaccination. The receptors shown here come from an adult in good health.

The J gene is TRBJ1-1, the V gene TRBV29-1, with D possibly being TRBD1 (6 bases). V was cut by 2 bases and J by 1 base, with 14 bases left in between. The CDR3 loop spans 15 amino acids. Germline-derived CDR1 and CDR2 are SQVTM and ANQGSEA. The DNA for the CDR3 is TGCAGCGTTGAATCGTCGGGGGCGGCGAACACTGAAGCTTTCTTT. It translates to CSVESSGAANTEAFF.

The CDR3 loop reads CASSKGGTSSYEQYF. As DNA, the CDR3 is TGTGCCAGCAGCAAGGGCGGGACCAGCTCCTACGAGCAGTACTTC. The V and J genes are TRBV7-2 and TRBJ2-7, with TRBD2 as a possible D gene (6 bases). V dropped 5 bases and J dropped 0 bases, with 14 bases sitting between them. From germline, CDR1 is SGHTA and CDR2 FQGNSA. The CDR3 is made up of 15 amino acids.

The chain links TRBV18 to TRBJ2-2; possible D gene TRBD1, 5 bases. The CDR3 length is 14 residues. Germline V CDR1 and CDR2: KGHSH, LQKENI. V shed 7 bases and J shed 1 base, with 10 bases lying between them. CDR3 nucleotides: TGTGCCAGCTTCACCGACAGGAACACCGGGGAGCTGTTTTTT. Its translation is CASFTDRNTGELFF.

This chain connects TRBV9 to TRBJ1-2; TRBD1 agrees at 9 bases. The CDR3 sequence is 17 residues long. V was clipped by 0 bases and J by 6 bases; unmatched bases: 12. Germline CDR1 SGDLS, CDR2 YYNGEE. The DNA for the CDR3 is TGTGCCAGCAGCGTAGCCCGGGACAGGGAGAGGCTCAATGGCTACACCTTC. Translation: CASSVARDRERLNGYTF.

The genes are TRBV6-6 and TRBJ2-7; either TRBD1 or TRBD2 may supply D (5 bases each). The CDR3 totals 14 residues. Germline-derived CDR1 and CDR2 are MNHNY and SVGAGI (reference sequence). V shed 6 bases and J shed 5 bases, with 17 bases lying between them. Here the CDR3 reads CASRSRLQADEQYF. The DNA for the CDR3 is TGTGCCAGCAGATCCCGACTACAGGCGGACGAGCAGTACTTC.

DNA of the CDR3: TGTGCCAGCAGCTTAGGGGTTATGAACACTGAAGCTTTCTTT. The encoded protein is CASSLGVMNTEAFF. The chain employs TRBV11-2 and TRBJ1-1; no definite D call. The germline CDR1 and CDR2 sequences are SGHAT and FQNNGV. The CDR3 length is 14 residues. V lost 1 base to trimming and J lost 0 bases, with 6 bases between them.

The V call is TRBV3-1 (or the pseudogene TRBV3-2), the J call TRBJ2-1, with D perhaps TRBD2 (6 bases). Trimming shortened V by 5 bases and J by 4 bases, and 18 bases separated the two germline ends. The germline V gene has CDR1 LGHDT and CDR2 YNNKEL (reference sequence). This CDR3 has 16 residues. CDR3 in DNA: TGTGCCAGCAGCTTAAAACCGGAGGGAGTTTACAATGAGCAGTTCTTC. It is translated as CASSLKPEGVYNEQFF.

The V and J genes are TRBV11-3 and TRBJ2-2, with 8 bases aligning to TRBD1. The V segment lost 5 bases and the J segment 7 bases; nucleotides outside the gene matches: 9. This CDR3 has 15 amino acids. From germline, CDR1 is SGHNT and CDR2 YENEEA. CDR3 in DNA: TGTGCCAGCAGCCAAGCCAGGGGGCAGGTCGGGGAGCTGTTTTTT. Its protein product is CASSQARGQVGELFF.

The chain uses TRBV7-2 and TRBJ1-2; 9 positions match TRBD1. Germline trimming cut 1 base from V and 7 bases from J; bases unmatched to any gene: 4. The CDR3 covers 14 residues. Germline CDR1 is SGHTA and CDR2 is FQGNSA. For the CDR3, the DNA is TGTGCCAGCAGCTTAGAATTACAGGGGGCTGGCTACACCTTC. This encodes CASSLELQGAGYTF.

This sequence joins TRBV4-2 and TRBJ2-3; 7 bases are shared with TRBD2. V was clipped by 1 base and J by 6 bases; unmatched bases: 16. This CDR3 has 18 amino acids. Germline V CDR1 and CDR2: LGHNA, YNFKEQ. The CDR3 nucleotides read TGTGCCAGCAGCCAAGCTTGGTCGGCGGCGGGGGTAAGGGATACGCAGTATTTT. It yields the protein CASSQAWSAAGVRDTQYF.